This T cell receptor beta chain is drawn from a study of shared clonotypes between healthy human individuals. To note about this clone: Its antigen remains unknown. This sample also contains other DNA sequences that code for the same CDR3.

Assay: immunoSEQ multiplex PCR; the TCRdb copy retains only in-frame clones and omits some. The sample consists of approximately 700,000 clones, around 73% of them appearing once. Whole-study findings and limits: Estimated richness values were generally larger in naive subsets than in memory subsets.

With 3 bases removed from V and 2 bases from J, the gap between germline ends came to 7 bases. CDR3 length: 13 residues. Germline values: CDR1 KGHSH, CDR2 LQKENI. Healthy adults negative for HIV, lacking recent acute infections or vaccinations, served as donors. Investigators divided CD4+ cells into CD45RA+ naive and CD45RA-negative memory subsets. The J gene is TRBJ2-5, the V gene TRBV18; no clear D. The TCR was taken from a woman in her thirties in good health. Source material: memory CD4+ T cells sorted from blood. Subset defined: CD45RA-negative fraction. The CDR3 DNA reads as TGTGCCAGCTCACCCGCGCTGCAAGAGACCCAGTACTTC. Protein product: CASSPALQETQYF.